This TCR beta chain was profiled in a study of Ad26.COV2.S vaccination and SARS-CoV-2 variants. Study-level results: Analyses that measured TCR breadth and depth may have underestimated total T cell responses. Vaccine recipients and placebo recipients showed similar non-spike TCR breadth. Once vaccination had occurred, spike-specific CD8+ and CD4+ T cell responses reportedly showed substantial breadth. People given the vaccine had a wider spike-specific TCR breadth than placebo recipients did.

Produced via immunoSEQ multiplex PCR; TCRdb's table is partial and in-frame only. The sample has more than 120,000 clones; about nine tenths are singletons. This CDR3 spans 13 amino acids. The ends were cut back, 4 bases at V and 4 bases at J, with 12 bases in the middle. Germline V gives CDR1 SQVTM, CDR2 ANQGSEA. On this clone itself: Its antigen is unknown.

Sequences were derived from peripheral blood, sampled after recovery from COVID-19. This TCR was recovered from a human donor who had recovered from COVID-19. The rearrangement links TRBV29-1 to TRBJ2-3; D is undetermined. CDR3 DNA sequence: TGCAGCGTTGGTCTCTGGCAGGCAGATACGCAGTATTTT. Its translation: CSVGLWQADTQYF.